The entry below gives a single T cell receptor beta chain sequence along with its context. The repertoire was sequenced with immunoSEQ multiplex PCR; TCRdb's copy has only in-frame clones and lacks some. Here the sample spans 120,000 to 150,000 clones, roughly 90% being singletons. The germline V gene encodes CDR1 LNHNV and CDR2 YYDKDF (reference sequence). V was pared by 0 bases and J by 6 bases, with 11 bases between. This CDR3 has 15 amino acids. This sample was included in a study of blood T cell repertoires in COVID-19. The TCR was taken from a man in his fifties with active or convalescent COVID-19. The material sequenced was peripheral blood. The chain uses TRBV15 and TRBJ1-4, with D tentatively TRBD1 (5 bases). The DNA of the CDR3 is TGTGCCACCAGCAGAGATAACGGGGGTTATGAAAAACTGTTTTTT. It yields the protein CATSRDNGGYEKLFF.